This T cell receptor beta chain appears in the sequencing data of a study of T cell clonality in common variable immunodeficiency. There are many counts of this clone. Its cognate antigen is unknown. The CDR3 end lies 3 residues beyond the end of the read and is filled in from the germline J gene. The protocol was immunoSEQ multiplex PCR, while the TCRdb copy is restricted to in-frame clones and leaves out a portion. This table holds tens of thousands of clones with no singletons; the top ten claim roughly 2.8%. Germline loops: CDR1 SEHNR, CDR2 FQNEAQ (reference sequence). The junction had 6 bases not matched to a gene; V was cut back by 5 bases and J by 0 bases. The length of the CDR3 is 15 residues. Findings and limits, study-wide: Patient heterogeneity in the CVID cohort limited correlations between repertoire features and clinical complications. In common variable immunodeficiency, TCR beta chains reportedly carried fewer deletions and N-nucleotide insertions.

Specimen: peripheral blood mononuclear cells. This TCR was sampled from a person aged 18 to 70 in good health. The chain links TRBV7-9 to TRBJ2-7, with 8 bases aligning to TRBD1. CDR3: CASSLTGTGSYEQYF. CDR3 DNA (partial): TGTGCCAGCAGCCTCACCGGGACAGGCTCCTACGAG.